The 5 T cell receptor beta chains listed next were all sequenced from one sample in a study of blood T cell repertoires in COVID-19. Produced via immunoSEQ multiplex PCR; TCRdb's table is partial and in-frame only. The sample shows around 140,000 clones, about 87% of them seen only once. The sample taken for sequencing was peripheral blood. These receptors all stem from a man in his fifties or sixties with acute or convalescent COVID-19.

This chain links TRBV18 with TRBJ2-3, with TRBD2 matching 10 bases. The germline gives CDR1 KGHSH, CDR2 LQKENI. CDR3 length: 16 residues. Losses at the gene ends were 3 bases for V and 4 bases for J; bases not matched to a gene: 7. CDR3 bases: TGTGCCAGCTCACCCTTTAGCGGGGGGCGGGCAGATACGCAGTATTTT. It translates to CASSPFSGGRADTQYF.

The gene calls are TRBV10-3 and TRBJ1-2, with D perhaps TRBD1 (5 bases). Germline V gene data show CDR1 as ENHRY and CDR2 as SYGVKD. This CDR3 contains 14 residues. V lost 2 bases and J 6 bases, leaving 13 bases between the germline ends. In DNA form, the CDR3 reads TGTGCCATCAGTGAGGCAGGGATCCCGAATGGCTACACCTTC. Translating gives CAISEAGIPNGYTF.

This chain joins TRBV4-1 and TRBJ2-7, with 10 bases aligning to TRBD2. Germline CDR1 is MGHRA and CDR2 is YSYEKL. V dropped 3 bases and J dropped 2; count of bases not matched to a gene: 4. The CDR3 covers 15 residues. CDR3 nucleotides: TGCGCCAGCAGCCATACAGCGGGAGGGGCCTACGAGCAGTACTTC. This encodes CASSHTAGGAYEQYF.

The chain has TRBV4-1 and TRBJ1-2, with D maybe TRBD1 (5 bases). Germline CDR1 is MGHRA and CDR2 is YSYEKL. Trimming took 4 bases from V and 4 from J, leaving 16 bases between them. The CDR3 is 15 amino acids. CDR3 DNA sequence: TGCGCCAGCAGCCTCCTTGGAGGGGCGATCTATGGCTACACCTTC. Translating it yields CASSLLGGAIYGYTF.

This chain uses TRBV18 with TRBJ2-2, with TRBD1 identical over 7 bases. V shed 2 bases and J 5 bases; nucleotides not matched to a gene: 5. The CDR3 totals 15 residues. CDR1 and CDR2 from the germline V gene are KGHSH and LQKENI. The CDR3 loop reads CASSPKQGITGELFF. CDR3 sequence (DNA): TGTGCCAGCTCACCAAAACAGGGGATTACCGGGGAGCTGTTTTTT.